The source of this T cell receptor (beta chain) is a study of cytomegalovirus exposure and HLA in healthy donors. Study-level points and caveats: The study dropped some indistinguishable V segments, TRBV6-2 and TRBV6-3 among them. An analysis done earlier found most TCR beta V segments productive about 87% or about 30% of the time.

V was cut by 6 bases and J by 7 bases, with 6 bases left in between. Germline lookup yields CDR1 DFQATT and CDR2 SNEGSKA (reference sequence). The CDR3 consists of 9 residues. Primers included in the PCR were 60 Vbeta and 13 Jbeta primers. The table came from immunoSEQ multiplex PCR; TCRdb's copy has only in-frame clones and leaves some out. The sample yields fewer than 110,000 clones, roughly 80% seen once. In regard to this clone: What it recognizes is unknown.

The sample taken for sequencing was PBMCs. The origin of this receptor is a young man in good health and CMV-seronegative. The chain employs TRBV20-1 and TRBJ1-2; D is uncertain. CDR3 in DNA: TGCAGTGCCCCTCCTGGCTACACCTTC. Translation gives CSAPPGYTF.